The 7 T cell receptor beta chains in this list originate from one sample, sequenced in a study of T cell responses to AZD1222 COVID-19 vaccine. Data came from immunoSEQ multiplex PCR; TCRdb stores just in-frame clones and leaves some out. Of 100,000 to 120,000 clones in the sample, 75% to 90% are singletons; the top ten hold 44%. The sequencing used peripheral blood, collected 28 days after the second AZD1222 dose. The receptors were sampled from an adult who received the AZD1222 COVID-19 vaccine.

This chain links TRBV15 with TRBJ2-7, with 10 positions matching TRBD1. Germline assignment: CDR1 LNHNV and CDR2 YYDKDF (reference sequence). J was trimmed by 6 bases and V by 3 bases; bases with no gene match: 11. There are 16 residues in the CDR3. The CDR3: CATSRGVGTGAVEQYF. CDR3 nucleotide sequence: TGTGCCACCAGCAGGGGGGTTGGGACAGGGGCGGTCGAGCAGTACTTC.

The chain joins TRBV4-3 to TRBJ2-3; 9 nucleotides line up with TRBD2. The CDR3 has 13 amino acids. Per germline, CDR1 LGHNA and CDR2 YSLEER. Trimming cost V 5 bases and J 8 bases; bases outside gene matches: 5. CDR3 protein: CASSVAGEGTQYF. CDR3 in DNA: TGCGCCAGCAGCGTAGCGGGAGAGGGTACGCAGTATTTT.

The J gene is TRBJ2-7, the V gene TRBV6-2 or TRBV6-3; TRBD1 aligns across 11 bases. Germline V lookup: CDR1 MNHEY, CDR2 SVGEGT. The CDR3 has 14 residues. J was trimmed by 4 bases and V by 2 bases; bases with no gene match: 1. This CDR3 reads CASSYGQGAYEQYF. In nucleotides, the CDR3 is TGTGCCAGCAGTTACGGACAGGGGGCTTACGAGCAGTACTTC.

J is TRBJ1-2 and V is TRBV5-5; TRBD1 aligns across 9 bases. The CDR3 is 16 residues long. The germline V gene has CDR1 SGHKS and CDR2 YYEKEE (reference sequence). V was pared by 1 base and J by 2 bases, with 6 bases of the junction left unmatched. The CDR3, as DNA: TGTGCCAGCAGCTTGTTGAGGACAGGGGTAAACTATGGCTACACCTTC. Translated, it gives CASSLLRTGVNYGYTF.

CDR3 amino acids: CAMRNRGENTEAFF. CDR3 nucleotide sequence: TGTGCCATGAGGAACAGGGGAGAGAACACTGAAGCTTTCTTT. The chain recombines TRBV10-3 with TRBJ1-1, with TRBD1 identical over 7 bases. CDR1 is ENHRY, CDR2 SYGVKD, per germline. The CDR3 is made up of 14 amino acids. J was trimmed by 1 base and V by 9 bases; bases with no gene match: 8.

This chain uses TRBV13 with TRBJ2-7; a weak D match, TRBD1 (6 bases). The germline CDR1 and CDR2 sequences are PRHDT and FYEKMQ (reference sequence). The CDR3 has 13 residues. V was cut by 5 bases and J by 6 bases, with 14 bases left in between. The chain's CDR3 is CASSLGGNGEQYF. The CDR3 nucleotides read TGTGCCAGCAGCCTTGGGGGCAACGGCGAGCAGTACTTC.

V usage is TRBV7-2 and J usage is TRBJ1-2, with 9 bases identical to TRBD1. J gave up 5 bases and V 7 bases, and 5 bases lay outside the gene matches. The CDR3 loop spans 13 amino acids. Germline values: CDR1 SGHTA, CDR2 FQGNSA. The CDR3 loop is CASTPTGGYGYTF. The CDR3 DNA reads TGTGCCAGCACCCCGACAGGGGGGTATGGCTACACCTTC.